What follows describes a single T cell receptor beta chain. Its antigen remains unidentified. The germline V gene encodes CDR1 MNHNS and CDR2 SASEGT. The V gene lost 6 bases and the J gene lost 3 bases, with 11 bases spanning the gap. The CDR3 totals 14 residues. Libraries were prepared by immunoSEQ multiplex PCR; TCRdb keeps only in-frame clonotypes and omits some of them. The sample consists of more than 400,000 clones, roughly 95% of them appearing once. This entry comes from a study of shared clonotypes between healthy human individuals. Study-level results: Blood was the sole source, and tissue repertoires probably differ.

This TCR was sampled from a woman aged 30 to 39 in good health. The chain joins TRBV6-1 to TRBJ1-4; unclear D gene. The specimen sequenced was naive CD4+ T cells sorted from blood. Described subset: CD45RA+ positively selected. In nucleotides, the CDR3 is TGTGCCAGCAGAGGTGGGAGTTCTAATGAAAAACTGTTTTTT. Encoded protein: CASRGGSSNEKLFF.